The 9 T cell receptor beta chains given below trace back to one sample, sequenced in a study of siplizumab effects on memory and regulatory T cells. TCRdb's copy holds only in-frame clones and misses some; the assay was immunoSEQ multiplex PCR. The sample records 99,000 or so clones, more than 85% being singletons. Material for sequencing was Tregs sorted from blood. The source of these receptors is a human donor in good health.

This chain links TRBV27 with TRBJ2-5; TRBD2 matches 7 bases. The J segment lost 5 bases and the V segment lost 4 bases, leaving 10 bases of the junction unmatched. Germline V gene data show CDR1 as MNHEY and CDR2 as SMNVEV (reference sequence). The CDR3 contains 15 residues. The CDR3: CASSSQRGGWETQYF. The CDR3 region has the DNA TGTGCCAGCAGTTCGCAGCGGGGTGGGTGGGAGACCCAGTACTTC.

In its sample, this clone was seen once. The chain combines TRBV7-3 with TRBJ1-1; TRBD1 is a possible D gene (5 bases). Trimming pared 0 bases from V and 7 bases from J, leaving 9 bases between. Germline CDR1 is SGHTA and CDR2 is FQGTGA. This CDR3 spans 13 amino acids. DNA for the CDR3: TGTGCCAGCAGCTTAACGTTAGGGGATGAAGCTTTCTTT. As protein: CASSLTLGDEAFF.

This chain connects TRBV19 to TRBJ2-1, with a possible D match to TRBD2 (6 bases). The ends were cut back, 6 bases at V and 0 bases at J, with 12 bases in the middle. Germline V gene data show CDR1 as LNHDA and CDR2 as SQIVND (reference sequence). The CDR3 has 15 residues. The CDR3 DNA is TGTGCCAGTAGGGGACTCCAGGGCTCCTACAATGAGCAGTTCTTC. Encoded protein: CASRGLQGSYNEQFF.

The chain links TRBV25-1 to TRBJ1-6, with 7 bases that match TRBD1. With 4 bases clipped from V and 8 bases from J, the junction kept 5 bases outside the gene matches. Germline V lookup: CDR1 MGHDK, CDR2 SYGVNS. The CDR3 is made up of 14 amino acids. The CDR3 region is CASSATGPHSPLHF. CDR3 nucleotides: TGTGCCAGCAGTGCGACAGGGCCCCATTCACCCCTCCACTTT.

V and J are TRBV5-6 and TRBJ2-4; D is possibly TRBD2 (5 bases). V gave up 0 bases and J gave up 0 bases, with 10 bases separating them. The CDR3 runs 16 residues. CDR1 and CDR2 from the germline V gene are SGHDT and YYEEEE. The CDR3: CASSLVIGEAKNIQYF. CDR3 bases: TGTGCCAGCAGCTTGGTGATCGGGGAAGCCAAAAACATTCAGTACTTC. The full variable domain, its missing parts supplied by reference TRBV5-6 and TRBJ2-4, is DAGVTQSPTHLIKTRGQQVTLRCSPKSGHDTVSWYQQALGQGPQFIFQYYEEEERQRGNFPDRFSGHQFPNYSSELNVNALLLGDSALYLCASSLVIGEAKNIQYFGAGTRLSVL.

This chain connects TRBV15 to TRBJ1-2; the match to TRBD1 covers 10 bases. The germline V gene has CDR1 LNHNV and CDR2 YYDKDF (reference sequence). J lost 8 bases, V lost 1 base, and 4 bases had no gene match. This CDR3 spans 14 amino acids. The CDR3 spells CATSRGDRGGGYTF. The CDR3 DNA sequence: TGTGCCACCAGCAGAGGGGACAGGGGTGGCGGCTACACCTTC.

The chain has TRBV5-1 and TRBJ2-1; 13 nucleotides agree with TRBD2. Germline CDR1 reads SGHRS; CDR2 reads YFSETQ. The CDR3 has 18 amino acids. V gave up 1 base and J gave up 0 bases; unmatched junction bases: 4. The CDR3 loop is CASSLRTSGGSSYNEQFF. CDR3 in DNA: TGCGCCAGCAGCTTGCGGACTAGCGGGGGCAGCTCCTACAATGAGCAGTTCTTC.

The sample holds one count of this clone. This chain connects TRBV21-1 to TRBJ2-1; TRBD2, the table's D call, lacks a check against the DNA. TRBV21-1 is classified as a pseudogene. The CDR3 has 17 residues. CDR3 loop: CASSKGEGLAGRNEQFF. CDR3 DNA: TGTGCCAGCAGCAAAGGGGAAGGACTAGCGGGTCGGAATGAGCAGTTCTTC.

This chain links TRBV4-1 with TRBJ2-1; D is tentatively TRBD1 or TRBD2 (6 bases each). Germline-derived CDR1 and CDR2 are MGHRA and YSYEKL. The CDR3 is 16 residues long. V lost 6 bases, J lost 0 bases, and 15 bases lay in between. CDR3 coding DNA: TGCGCCAGCAGTCCCGTGAGGGGGGCCTCCTACAATGAGCAGTTCTTC. It is translated as CASSPVRGASYNEQFF.